Detailed here is one T cell receptor beta chain. This clone was detected a few times. This clone's antigen is unknown. No base qualities exist here, and no much larger clone lies one base off it. Donors were healthy HIV-negative adults with no recently reported acute infections or vaccinations. Every donor was a Caucasian adult residing in Nashville, Tennessee, USA. CD4+ T cells were enriched through magnetic negative selection, after which naive cells were positively selected on CD45RA and the remaining negative fraction served as the memory subset. After blood collection by leukapheresis, PBMCs were isolated using Ficoll-Histopaque density gradient centrifugation and then cryopreserved in the vapor phase of liquid nitrogen. Purity and quantity of every magnetically sorted T cell population were checked by analytical flow cytometry. Each sorted fraction had its genomic DNA isolated and then quantified by UV absorbance on a Nanodrop 2000c.

These data originate in a study of shared clonotypes between healthy human individuals (TCRdb year 2020). About the study as a whole: A couple of women and a few men aged 18 to 49 years were included in the cohort. For each donor, three plates each were used for CD4 naive and CD4 memory, two plates were used for CD8 naive, and one plate was used for CD8 memory. Blood TCR repertoires of several healthy adults were deeply sequenced to estimate repertoire size and the extent of clonotype sharing between individuals. Libraries were prepared and TCR repertoires were sequenced by different laboratories using diverse techniques, in order to increase sequencing depth and limit assay-specific biases. Between about 0.9 and 9 billion PBMCs per donor were obtained by leukapheresis.

The CDR3 runs 14 residues from the cysteine to the phenylalanine. Only the CDR3 DNA stays, 42 bases, in frame from base 1. V sheds 0 bases and J sheds 4 bases, leaving 7 bases between their ends. Taken from the germline V gene, the CDR1 and CDR2 loops are LGHNA and YNFKEQ. TCR CDR3 regions were amplified from genomic DNA by multiplex PCR using the deep immunoSEQ assay. For each cell subset, the extracted genomic DNA was distributed evenly across all wells of several immunoSEQ 96-well plates, and each plate served as one replicate. For sorted subsets, 150 to 250 ng genomic DNA, equal to tens of thousands of T cell genomes, was loaded into each replicate PCR. The purified libraries were quantified using a Qubit 3.0 fluorometer, sized with a Bioanalyzer 2100, and then quantified again using the KAPA Library Quantification kit. Every immunoSEQ 96-well plate was sequenced on a dedicated single-read 150-cycle Illumina NextSeq 550 flow cell. The original pipeline was this. Because the immunoSEQ output included only junctional sequences and no quality scores, the filtering could not be the same as the filtering used for full-length reads. Sequences were annotated with PyIR, a Python wrapper for IgBLAST v1.9, using IMGT germline references to assign V/J genes and CDR3. Any read was removed if the V/J assignment was weak (E-value above 1e-6), the CDR3 was missing, or the read contained stop codons, out-of-frame junctions, or ambiguous translated residues. V3J clonotypes were defined by identical inferred V gene, J gene, and CDR3 amino acid sequence. The percentage overlap between two repertoires was calculated by dividing the number of shared unique clonotypes by the size of the smaller repertoire. RTK rarefaction, the Chao1 estimator, and Recon v2.1 estimates of unobserved clonotypes were used to assess repertoire richness. Generation probabilities for all TCRbeta clonotypes obtained by the gDNA method from a handful of donors were computed using OLGA. TCRdb took over this immuneACCESS table, retaining in-frame rearrangements with V and J assigned. Such tables are incomplete; in checked studies, under half of the missing clones stem from an unresolved V gene, and the remainder is unexplained. Clone size and V and J calls were adopted from that table, with D and trimming inferred from the DNA. For this sample the table gives around 330,000 clones, of which around 72% were detected only once. Under 13% of the sample lies in the top ten.

What the study reported, not specific to this receptor: Rarefaction of sorted-subset datasets indicated incomplete sequencing despite the large sequencing depth. Based on pairwise subsampling, the degree of clonotype sharing among donors was expected to be affected by sequencing depth. Sharing across a few donors was observed for roughly 5.4% of naive CD4, about 3.2% of naive CD8, roughly 2.4% of memory CD4, and roughly 0.43% of memory CD8 clonotypes. Larger estimated clonotype richness was generally found for naive subsets than for memory subsets. Higher generation probabilities were observed for clonotypes shared by all four sorted-subset donors than for non-shared clonotypes. Because the study included a small number of donors, the genetic and exposure-history diversity represented was limited. Only blood was sampled, and tissue TCR repertoires likely differ from those in blood.

The source of this sequence is a man aged 25 to 40 in good health. The sequence joins TRBV4-2 to TRBJ1-5, with the D gene not confidently named. The sequenced material came from memory CD4+ T cells sorted from blood. This specimen's cell subset or site label, per the study, means: CD45RA-negative fraction. The DNA sequence is as follows: TGTGCCAGCAGCCAAGATTACAGAAATCAGCCCCAGCATTTT. Translation gives CASSQDYRNQPQHF.